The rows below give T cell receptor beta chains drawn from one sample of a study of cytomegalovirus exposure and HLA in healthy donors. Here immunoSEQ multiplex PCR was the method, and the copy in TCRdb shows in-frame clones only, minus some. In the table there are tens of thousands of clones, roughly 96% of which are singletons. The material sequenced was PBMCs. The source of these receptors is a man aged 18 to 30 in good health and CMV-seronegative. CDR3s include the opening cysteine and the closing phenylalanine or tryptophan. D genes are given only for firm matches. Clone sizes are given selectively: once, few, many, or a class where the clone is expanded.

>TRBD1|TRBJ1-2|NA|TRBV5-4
CASSFGPGQGRGIGYTF
TGTGCCAGCAGCTTTGGACCAGGACAGGGGCGCGGGATTGGCTACACCTTC
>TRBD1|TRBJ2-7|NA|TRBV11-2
CASSLVDRGYEQYF
TGTGCCAGCAGCTTAGTGGACAGGGGGTACGAGCAGTACTTC
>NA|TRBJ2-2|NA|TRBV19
CASSFPPSTGELFF
TGTGCCAGTAGTTTCCCCCCGAGTACCGGGGAGCTGTTTTTT
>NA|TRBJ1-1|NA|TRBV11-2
CASSLRLGLRNTEAFF
TGTGCCAGCAGTTTGAGGTTAGGCTTAAGGAACACTGAAGCTTTCTTT
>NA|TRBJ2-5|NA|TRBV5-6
CASSLPGEETQYF
TGTGCCAGCAGCTTGCCAGGGGAAGAGACCCAGTACTTC
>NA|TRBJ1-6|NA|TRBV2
CASTPGQNSPLHF
TGTGCCAGCACCCCGGGACAAAATTCACCCCTCCACTTT
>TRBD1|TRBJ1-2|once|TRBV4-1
CASSPPGQTNYGYTF
TGCGCCAGCAGCCCCCCGGGACAGACTAACTATGGCTACACCTTC
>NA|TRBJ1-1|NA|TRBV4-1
CASSQRAEAFF
TGCGCCAGCAGCCAACGGGCTGAAGCTTTCTTT
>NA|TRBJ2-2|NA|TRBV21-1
CARMTSGNVPGELFF
TGTGCCCGAATGACTAGCGGGAACGTCCCCGGGGAGCTGTTTTTT
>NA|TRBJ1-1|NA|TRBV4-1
CASSRGPPRYTEAFF
TGCGCCAGCAGCCGGGGCCCCCCGAGGTACACTGAAGCTTTCTTT
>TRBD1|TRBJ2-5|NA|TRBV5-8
CASSFGTGGLETQYF
TGTGCCAGCAGCTTTGGGACAGGGGGTCTGGAGACCCAGTACTTC
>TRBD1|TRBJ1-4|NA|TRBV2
CASSSLTGGGEKLFF
TGTGCCAGCAGTTCACTGACAGGGGGTGGTGAAAAACTGTTTTTT
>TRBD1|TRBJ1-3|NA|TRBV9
CASSVETGTGNTIYF
TGTGCCAGCAGCGTAGAGACAGGGACTGGAAACACCATATATTTT
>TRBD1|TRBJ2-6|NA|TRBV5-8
CASSPGTDTSGANVLTF
TGTGCCAGCAGCCCCGGGACAGATACCTCTGGGGCCAACGTCCTGACTTTC
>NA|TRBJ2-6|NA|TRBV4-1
CASSQGLTPGANVLTF
TGCGCCAGCAGCCAAGGCTTAACTCCTGGGGCCAACGTCCTGACTTTC
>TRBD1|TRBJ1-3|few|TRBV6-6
CASSYTGEYSGNTIYF
TGTGCCAGCAGTTACACAGGGGAATACTCTGGAAACACCATATATTTT
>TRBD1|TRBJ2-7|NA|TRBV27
CASSSAGTEVEQYF
TGTGCCAGCAGTTCCGCCGGGACAGAGGTCGAGCAGTACTTC
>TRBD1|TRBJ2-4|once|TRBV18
CASSIGQGDIQYF
TGTGCCAGCTCAATAGGACAGGGGGACATTCAGTACTTC
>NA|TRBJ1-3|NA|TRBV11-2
CASSLWSVDSGNTIYF
TGTGCCAGCAGCTTATGGTCGGTCGACTCTGGAAACACCATATATTTT
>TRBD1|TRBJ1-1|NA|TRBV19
CASSARQGAEMAFF
TGTGCCAGTAGTGCAAGACAGGGGGCGGAGATGGCTTTCTTT
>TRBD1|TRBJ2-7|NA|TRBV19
CASSIRTGGYEQYF
TGTGCCAGTAGTATTCGGACAGGGGGCTACGAGCAGTACTTC
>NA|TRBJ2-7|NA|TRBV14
CASSQDRILVPYEQYF
TGTGCCAGCAGCCAAGACAGGATACTAGTTCCCTACGAGCAGTACTTC
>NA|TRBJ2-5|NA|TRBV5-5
CASSTTSQETQYF
TGTGCCAGCAGCACGACTAGTCAAGAGACCCAGTACTTC
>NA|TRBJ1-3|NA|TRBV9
CASSVQGSGNTIYF
TGTGCCAGCAGCGTACAGGGGTCGGGAAACACCATATATTTT
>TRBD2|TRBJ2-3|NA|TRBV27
CASSVSGSLTDTQYF
TGTGCCAGCAGCGTCAGCGGGAGTTTGACAGATACGCAGTATTTT
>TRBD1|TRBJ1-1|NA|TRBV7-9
CASSRQGGNTEAFF
TGTGCCAGCAGTAGACAGGGGGGGAACACTGAAGCTTTCTTT
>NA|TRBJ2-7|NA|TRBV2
CASSRRQGGVEQYF
TGTGCCAGCAGCCGGCGACAGGGCGGGGTCGAGCAGTACTTC
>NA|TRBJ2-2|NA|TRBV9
CASSVVANTGELFF
TGTGCCAGCAGCGTAGTGGCAAACACCGGGGAGCTGTTTTTT
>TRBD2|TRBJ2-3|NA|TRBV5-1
CASSSGRLAITDTQYF
TGCGCCAGCAGCTCGGGTAGACTAGCGATCACAGATACGCAGTATTTT
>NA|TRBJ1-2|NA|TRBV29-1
CSVSRQEYYGYTF
TGCAGCGTTTCACGACAGGAATACTATGGCTACACCTTC
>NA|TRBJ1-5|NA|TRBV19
CASSMLRGLSQPQHF
TGTGCCAGTAGTATGTTGCGAGGGTTGTCTCAGCCCCAGCATTTT